At least ten counts were recorded for the clone carrying this T cell receptor beta chain. Its specificity is unknown. Deletions cut 2 bases from V and 3 bases from J, with 8 bases between. Germline V gene sequence: CDR1 ENHRY, CDR2 SYGVKD. The CDR3 extends over 15 amino acids. A single record per CDR3 protein comes from TCRdb applying MiXCR to the 5' RACE reads. The repertoire has several thousand distinct CDR3 sequences, 7% to 10% of them found once; the top ten carry roughly 4.3%. The data derive from a study of spatial heterogeneity in lung cancer. Study-wide points: For expanded intratumoral alpha and beta TCRs, counts tracked tumor mutation counts.

The sample's time point: sample taken at primary tumor resection. This sequence joins TRBV10-3 and TRBJ2-6, with D perhaps being TRBD1 or TRBD2 (5 bases each). This TCR came from a male donor with early-stage non-small cell lung cancer. The source material was lung tumor tissue, sampled at surgery. The CDR3 DNA is TGTGCCATCAGTGAGGGGGGTCTTGGGGCCAACGTCCTGACTTTC. It encodes CAISEGGLGANVLTF.